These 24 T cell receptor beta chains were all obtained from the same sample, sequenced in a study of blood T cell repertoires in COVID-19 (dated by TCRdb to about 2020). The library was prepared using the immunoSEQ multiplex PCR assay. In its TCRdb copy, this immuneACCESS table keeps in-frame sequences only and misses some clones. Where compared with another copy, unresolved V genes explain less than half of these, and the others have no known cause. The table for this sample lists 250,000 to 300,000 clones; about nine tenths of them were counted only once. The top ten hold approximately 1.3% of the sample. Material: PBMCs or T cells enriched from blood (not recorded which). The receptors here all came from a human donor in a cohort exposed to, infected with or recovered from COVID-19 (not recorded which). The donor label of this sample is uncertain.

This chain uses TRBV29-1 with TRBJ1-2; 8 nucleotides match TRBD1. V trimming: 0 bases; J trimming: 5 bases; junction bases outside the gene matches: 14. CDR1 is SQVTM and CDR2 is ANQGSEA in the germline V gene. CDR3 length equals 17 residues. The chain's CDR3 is CSVEETSGTGGDYGYTF. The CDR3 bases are TGCAGCGTTGAAGAGACGAGCGGGACAGGAGGGGATTATGGCTACACCTTC.

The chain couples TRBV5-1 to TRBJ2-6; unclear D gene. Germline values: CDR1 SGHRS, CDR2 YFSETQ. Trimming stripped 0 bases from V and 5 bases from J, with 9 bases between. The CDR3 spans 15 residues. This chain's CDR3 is CASSLEGVRANVLTF. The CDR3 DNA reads TGCGCCAGCAGCTTGGAAGGAGTTAGGGCCAACGTCCTGACTTTC.

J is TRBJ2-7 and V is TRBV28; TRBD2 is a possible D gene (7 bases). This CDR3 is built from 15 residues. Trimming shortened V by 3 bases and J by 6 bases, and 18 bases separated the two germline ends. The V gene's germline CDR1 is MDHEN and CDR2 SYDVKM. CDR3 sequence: CASSFGGAQEGEQYF. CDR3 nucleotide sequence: TGTGCCAGCAGTTTTGGGGGGGCCCAGGAAGGCGAGCAGTACTTC.

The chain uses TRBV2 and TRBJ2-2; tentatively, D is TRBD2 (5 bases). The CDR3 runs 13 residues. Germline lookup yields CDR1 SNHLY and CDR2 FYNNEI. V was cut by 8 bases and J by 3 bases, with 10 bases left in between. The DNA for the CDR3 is TGTGCCAGCGGAGGTGTAGACACCGGGGAGCTGTTTTTT. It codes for CASGGVDTGELFF.

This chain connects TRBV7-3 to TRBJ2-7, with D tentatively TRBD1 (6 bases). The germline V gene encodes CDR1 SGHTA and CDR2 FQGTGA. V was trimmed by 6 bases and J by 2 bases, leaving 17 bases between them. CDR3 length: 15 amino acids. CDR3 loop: CASSSTGKRTYEQYF. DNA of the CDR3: TGTGCCAGCAGTTCCACAGGGAAGAGGACCTACGAGCAGTACTTC. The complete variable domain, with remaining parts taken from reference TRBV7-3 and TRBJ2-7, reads GAGVSQTPSNKVTEKGKYVELRCDPISGHTALYWYRQSLGQGPEFLIYFQGTGAADDSGLPNDRFFAVRPEGSVSTLKIQRTERGDSAVYLCASSSTGKRTYEQYFGPGTRLTVT.

The DNA for the CDR3 is TGTGCCAGCAGCCAAAACGCAGGTCGTGGCTACACCTTC. As protein: CASSQNAGRGYTF. The chain carries TRBV3-1 (or the pseudogene TRBV3-2) and TRBJ1-2; unclear D gene. The CDR3 is made up of 13 amino acids. With 2 bases removed from V and 7 bases from J, the gap between germline ends came to 11 bases. Per the germline V gene, CDR1 is LGHDT and CDR2 is YNNKEL (reference sequence).

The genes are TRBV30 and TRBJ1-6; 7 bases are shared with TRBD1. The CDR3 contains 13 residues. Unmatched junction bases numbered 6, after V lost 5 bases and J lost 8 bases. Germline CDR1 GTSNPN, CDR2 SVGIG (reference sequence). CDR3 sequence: CAWAQGVDSPLHF. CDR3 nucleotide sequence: TGTGCCTGGGCTCAGGGGGTTGATTCACCCCTCCACTTT.

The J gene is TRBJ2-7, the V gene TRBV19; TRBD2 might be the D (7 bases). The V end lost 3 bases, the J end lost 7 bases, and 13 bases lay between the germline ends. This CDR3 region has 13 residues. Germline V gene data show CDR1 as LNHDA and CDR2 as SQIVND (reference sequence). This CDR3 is CASSIGGPGEQYF. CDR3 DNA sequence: TGTGCCAGTAGTATCGGGGGGCCGGGGGAGCAGTACTTC.

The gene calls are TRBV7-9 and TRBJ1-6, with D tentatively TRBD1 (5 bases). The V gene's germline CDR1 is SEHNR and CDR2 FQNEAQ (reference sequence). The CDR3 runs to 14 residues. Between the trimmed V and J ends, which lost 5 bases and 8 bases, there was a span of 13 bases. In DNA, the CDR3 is TGTGCCAGCAGCCCGACCCGGGGGGATTCACCCCTCCACTTT. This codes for CASSPTRGDSPLHF.

Written as DNA, the CDR3 is TGTGCCAGCAGCCAGCTGGACAGGGGAGGTGAAAAACTGTTTTTT. Translation gives CASSQLDRGGEKLFF. The rearrangement uses TRBV4-2 and TRBJ1-4, with 9 bases lining up with TRBD1. Germline-derived CDR1 and CDR2 are LGHNA and YNFKEQ. Germline trimming cut 3 bases from V and 7 bases from J; bases unmatched to any gene: 6. The CDR3 consists of 15 residues.

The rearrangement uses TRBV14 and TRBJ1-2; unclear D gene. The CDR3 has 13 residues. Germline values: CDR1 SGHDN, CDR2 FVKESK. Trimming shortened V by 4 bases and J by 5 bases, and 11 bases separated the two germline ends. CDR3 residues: CASSPERTYGYTF. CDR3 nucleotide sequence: TGTGCCAGCAGCCCCGAAAGAACTTATGGCTACACCTTC.

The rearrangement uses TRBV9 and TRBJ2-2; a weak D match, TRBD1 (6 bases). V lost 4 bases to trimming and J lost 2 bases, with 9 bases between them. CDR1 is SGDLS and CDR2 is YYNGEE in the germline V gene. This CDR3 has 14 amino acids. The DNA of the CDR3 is TGTGCCAGCAGCCAGGACAGTAACACCGGGGAGCTGTTTTTT. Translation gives CASSQDSNTGELFF.

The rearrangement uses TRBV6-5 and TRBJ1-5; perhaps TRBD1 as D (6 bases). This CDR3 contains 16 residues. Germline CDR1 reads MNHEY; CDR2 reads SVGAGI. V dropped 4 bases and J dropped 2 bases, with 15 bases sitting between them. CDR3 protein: CASSSMQGMGNQPQHF. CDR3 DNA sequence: TGTGCCAGCAGTTCCATGCAGGGGATGGGCAATCAGCCCCAGCATTTT.

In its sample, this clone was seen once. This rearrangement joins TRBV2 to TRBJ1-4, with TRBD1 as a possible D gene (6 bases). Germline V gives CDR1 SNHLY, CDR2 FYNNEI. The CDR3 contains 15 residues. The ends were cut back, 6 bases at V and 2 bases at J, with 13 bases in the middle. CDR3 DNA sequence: TGTGCCAGCAGAACGTTACAGGGCACTAATGAAAAACTGTTTTTT. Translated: CASRTLQGTNEKLFF.

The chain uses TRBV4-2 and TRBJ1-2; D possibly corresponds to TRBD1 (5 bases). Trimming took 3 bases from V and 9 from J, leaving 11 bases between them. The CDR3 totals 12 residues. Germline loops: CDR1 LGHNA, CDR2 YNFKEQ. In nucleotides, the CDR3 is TGTGCCAGCAGCCACGACAGTGCCAGCTACACCTTC. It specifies CASSHDSASYTF.

CDR3 loop: CASSYTRQGGRELFF. The DNA for the CDR3 is TGTGCCAGCAGTTACACTAGACAGGGAGGCAGGGAGCTGTTTTTT. V and J are TRBV6-5 and TRBJ2-2, with D possibly matching TRBD1 (7 bases). The germline CDR1 and CDR2 sequences are MNHEY and SVGAGI. Trimming cost V 2 bases and J 9 bases, with 16 bases left between them. CDR3 length: 15 residues.

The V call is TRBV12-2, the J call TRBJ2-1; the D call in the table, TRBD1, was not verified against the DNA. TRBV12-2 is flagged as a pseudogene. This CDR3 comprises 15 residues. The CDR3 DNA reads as TGTGCAAGTCGCCCATGGACAGGGAATTTCCATGAGCAGTTCTTC. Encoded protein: CASRPWTGNFHEQFF.

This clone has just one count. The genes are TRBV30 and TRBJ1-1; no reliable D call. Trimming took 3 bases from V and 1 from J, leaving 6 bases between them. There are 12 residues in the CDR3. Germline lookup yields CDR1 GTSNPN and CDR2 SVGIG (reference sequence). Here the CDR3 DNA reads TGTGCCTGGAGACAGCCGAACACTGAAGCTTTCTTT. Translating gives CAWRQPNTEAFF. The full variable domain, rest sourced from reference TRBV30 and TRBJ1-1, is SQTIHQWPATLVQPVGSPLSLECTVEGTSNPNLYWYRQAAGRGLQLLFYSVGIGQISSEVPQNLSASRPQDRQFILSSKKLLLSDSGFYLCAWRQPNTEAFFGQGTRLTVV.

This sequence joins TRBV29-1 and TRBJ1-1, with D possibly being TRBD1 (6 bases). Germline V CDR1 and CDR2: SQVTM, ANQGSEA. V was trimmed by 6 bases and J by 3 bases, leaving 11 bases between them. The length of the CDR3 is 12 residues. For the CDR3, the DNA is TGCAGCGTAGAAACAGGGTACACTGAAGCTTTCTTT. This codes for CSVETGYTEAFF.

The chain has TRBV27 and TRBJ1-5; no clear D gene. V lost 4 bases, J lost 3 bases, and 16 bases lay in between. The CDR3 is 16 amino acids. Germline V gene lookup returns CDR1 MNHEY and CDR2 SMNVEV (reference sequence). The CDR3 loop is CASSSPRRGNNQPQHF. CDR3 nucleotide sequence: TGTGCCAGCAGTTCCCCCCGGAGAGGGAACAATCAGCCCCAGCATTTT.

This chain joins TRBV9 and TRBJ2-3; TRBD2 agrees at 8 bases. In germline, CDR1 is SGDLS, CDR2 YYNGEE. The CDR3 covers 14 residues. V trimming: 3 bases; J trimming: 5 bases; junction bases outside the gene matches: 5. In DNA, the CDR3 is TGTGCCAGCAGCGGCCGGGGGGGCCAAGATACGCAGTATTTT. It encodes CASSGRGGQDTQYF.

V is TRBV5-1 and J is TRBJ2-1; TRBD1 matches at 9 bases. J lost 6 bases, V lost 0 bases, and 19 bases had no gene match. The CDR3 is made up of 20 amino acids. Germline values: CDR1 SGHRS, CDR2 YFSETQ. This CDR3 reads CASSLGTGGLLGMNRNEQFF. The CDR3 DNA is TGCGCCAGCAGCTTGGGTACAGGGGGCTTACTCGGGATGAATCGCAATGAGCAGTTCTTC.

CDR3 loop: CASSIAGSPNEKLFF. In DNA, the CDR3 is TGTGCCAGTAGTATAGCGGGGTCTCCTAATGAAAAACTGTTTTTT. The genes are TRBV19 and TRBJ1-4, with unresolved D. With 1 base removed from V and 3 bases from J, the gap between germline ends came to 9 bases. Germline lookup yields CDR1 LNHDA and CDR2 SQIVND (reference sequence). This CDR3 is built from 15 residues.

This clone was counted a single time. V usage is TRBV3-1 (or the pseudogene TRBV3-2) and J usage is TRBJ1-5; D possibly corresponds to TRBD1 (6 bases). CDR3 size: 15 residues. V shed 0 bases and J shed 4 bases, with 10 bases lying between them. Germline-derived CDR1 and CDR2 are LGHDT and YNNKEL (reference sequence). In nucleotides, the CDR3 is TGTGCCAGCAGCCAAGATTCCACAGGGAATCAGCCCCAGCATTTT. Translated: CASSQDSTGNQPQHF.